The clone carrying this TCR beta chain was seen a few times. The same CDR3 also results from other DNA sequences found in this sample. The source of the sample is a study of blood T cell repertoires in COVID-19. Study-wide context: Italy, Spain and the United States were the sources of the convalescent and acute COVID-19 samples. PBMCs, B-cell-depleted T cells, or T cells were the source of the cDNA or gDNA that made up the material.

V trimming: 4 bases; J trimming: 4 bases; junction bases outside the gene matches: 1. The V gene's germline CDR1 is LGHDT and CDR2 YNNKEL (reference sequence). The CDR3 spans 14 residues. Assay used: immunoSEQ multiplex PCR; TCRdb lists only in-frame clones, some missing. The sample yields 150,000 to 200,000 clones, approximately 82% seen once. The specimen was peripheral blood. This clonotype was obtained from a human donor with acute or convalescent COVID-19. The donor label of this sample is uncertain. V is TRBV3-1 (or the pseudogene TRBV3-2) and J is TRBJ1-5, with 10 bases matching TRBD1. CDR3 in amino acids: CASSRTGGNQPQHF. As DNA, the CDR3 is TGTGCCAGCAGCCGGACAGGGGGAAATCAGCCCCAGCATTTT.